This passage covers 15 T cell receptor beta chains from one sample sequenced in a study of T-cell reconstitution after alpha-beta-depleted transplantation in children. TCRbeta library preparation incorporated unique molecular identifiers. TCRdb reprocessed the PCR reads via MiXCR and lists one record per CDR3 protein. The sample gives about 300,000 distinct CDR3 sequences, over 9.5% of which show up once; less than 9% is in the top ten. The sequenced sample was PBMCs, obtained before TCRalphabeta/CD19-depleted stem cell transplant. Receptor source: a boy in the first two years of life with acute myeloid leukemia, due to receive a stem cell transplant.

This chain connects TRBV7-8 to TRBJ1-3, with 8 bases matching TRBD1. The CDR3 runs to 19 residues. CDR1 SGHVS and CDR2 FQNEAQ come from the germline V gene. The ends lost 0 bases at V and 0 bases at J; junction bases unmatched: 10. CDR3 nucleotides: TGTGCCAGCAGCTTAGCCGGGGTACCGGGACAGGCCTCTGGAAACACCATATATTTT. Residues: CASSLAGVPGQASGNTIYF.

With respect to this clonotype: A much larger clone lies one base from this, so it may be a read error. The rearrangement links TRBV12-3 or TRBV12-4 to TRBJ2-7, with a possible D match to TRBD1 (6 bases). The CDR3 is 13 amino acids. The germline V and J ends were trimmed by 6 bases and 5 bases, with 14 bases remaining between them. CDR3 sequence reads: CASRRARGHEQYF. Here the CDR3 DNA reads TGTGCCAGCAGGAGGGCCAGGGGCCACGAGCAGTACTTC.

The V gene is TRBV28, the J gene TRBJ2-2; a weak D match, TRBD1 (5 bases). From germline, CDR1 is MDHEN and CDR2 SYDVKM. V lost 6 bases to trimming and J lost 10 bases, with 18 bases between them. The CDR3 totals 14 residues. The CDR3 loop is CASRRVVGLQELFF. Here the CDR3 DNA reads TGTGCCAGCAGAAGGGTAGTGGGGCTTCAGGAGCTGTTTTTT.

This clonotype was detected ten times or more. The V call is TRBV7-9, the J call TRBJ2-3; the match to TRBD2 covers 8 bases. The CDR3 runs 16 residues. The V and J ends lost 0 bases and 0 bases, in that order; junction bases with no gene match: 2. Germline V gene data show CDR1 as SEHNR and CDR2 as FQNEAQ (reference sequence). The CDR3 here is CASSLALAGSTDTQYF. The CDR3 DNA reads as TGTGCCAGCAGCTTAGCCTTAGCGGGGAGCACAGATACGCAGTATTTT.

This clonotype has a single count. A clone one base away is much larger, so this may be a read error. The rearrangement uses TRBV5-1 and TRBJ2-3, with TRBD2 as a possible D gene (6 bases). Trimming stripped 1 base from V and 3 bases from J, with 21 bases between. Germline V lookup: CDR1 SGHRS, CDR2 YFSETQ. CDR3 length: 18 amino acids. The CDR3 nucleotides are TGCGCCAGCAGCTTGACAAGCGGGTGGGCCAGGGTGACAGATACGCAGTATTTT. This sequence encodes CASSLTSGWARVTDTQYF.

This clonotype showed up many times. The V call is TRBV29-1, the J call TRBJ1-2, with 8 bases that match TRBD1. J lost 4 bases, V lost 6 bases, and 4 bases had no gene match. CDR3 length equals 12 residues. Germline CDR1 reads SQVTM; CDR2 reads ANQGSEA. CDR3 nucleotides: TGCAGCGTCTCCGGGACAGGCTATGGCTACACCTTC. This sequence encodes CSVSGTGYGYTF. Full variable domain (rest looked up from reference TRBV29-1 and TRBJ1-2): SAVISQKPSRDICQRGTSLTIQCQVDSQVTMMFWYRQQPGQSLTLIATANQGSEATYESGFVIDKFPISRPNLTFSTLTVSNMSPEDSSIYLCSVSGTGYGYTFGSGTRLTVV.

This clonotype was detected many times. The chain has TRBV12-3 or TRBV12-4 and TRBJ1-5; D ambiguous. The CDR3 has 13 residues. The germline V and J ends were trimmed by 5 bases and 3 bases, with 8 bases remaining between them. The CDR3 region is CASSTYANQPQHF. The CDR3 bases are TGTGCCAGCAGTACCTACGCCAATCAGCCCCAGCATTTT.

The chain has TRBV4-2 and TRBJ2-7; D uncertain. Trimming left V 0 bases short and J 4 bases short, with 13 bases between. CDR1 is LGHNA and CDR2 is YNFKEQ in the germline V gene. The CDR3 is 15 amino acids. In DNA, the CDR3 is TGTGCCAGCAGCCAAGAGTCCGCGCACTTTTACGAGCAGTACGTC. This codes for CASSQESAHFYEQYV.

This clonotype was counted many times. The CDR3, as DNA: TGCACCTTTGGGGGCACAGATACGCAGTATTTT. Its translation is CTFGGTDTQYF. The V call is TRBV29-1, the J call TRBJ2-3, with D unclear. The V gene's germline CDR1 is SQVTM and CDR2 ANQGSEA. This CDR3 is built from 11 residues.

This clonotype was seen many times. V is TRBV7-2 and J is TRBJ2-2, with TRBD1 matching 8 bases. CDR3 length: 15 residues. Germline CDR1 is SGHTA and CDR2 is FQGNSA. V gave up 5 bases and J gave up 3 bases; unmatched junction bases: 5. The CDR3 bases are TGTGCCAGCAGCCTGACAGGGGTGGACACCGGGGAGCTGTTTTTT. Its translation is CASSLTGVDTGELFF.

This clonotype was picked up one time. The CDR3 reads CASSFWTGSNEQYF. The DNA for the CDR3 is TGTGCCAGCAGCTTTTGGACAGGGAGCAACGAGCAGTACTTC. This chain joins TRBV5-5 and TRBJ2-7, with 8 bases aligning to TRBD1. The CDR3 runs 14 residues. With V trimmed by 2 bases and J by 5 bases, 6 bases remained unmatched. CDR1 is SGHKS, CDR2 YYEKEE, per germline (reference sequence). The variable domain in full, with the rest retrieved from reference TRBV5-5 and TRBJ2-7, is DAGVTQSPTHLIKTRGQQVTLRCSPISGHKSVSWYQQVLGQGPQFIFQYYEKEERGRGNFPDRFSARQFPNYSSELNVNALLLGDSALYLCASSFWTGSNEQYFGPGTRLTVT.

The chain couples TRBV29-1 to TRBJ2-7; 9 bases fit TRBD1. The CDR3 runs to 15 residues. The germline V gene has CDR1 SQVTM and CDR2 ANQGSEA. V lost 2 bases to trimming and J lost 6 bases; unmatched junction nucleotides: 11. The CDR3 nucleotides read TGCAGCGTTGAAATGGTACAGGGGGCTACTGGCGAGCAGTACTTC. Protein sequence: CSVEMVQGATGEQYF.

The rearrangement uses TRBV2 and TRBJ2-7; possibly TRBD1 for D (6 bases). CDR1 is SNHLY and CDR2 is FYNNEI in the germline V gene. This CDR3 region has 16 residues. V was cut by 2 bases and J by 0 bases, with 14 bases left in between. CDR3 amino acids: CASSEYAGQYSYEQYF. In DNA form, the CDR3 reads TGTGCCAGCAGTGAATACGCCGGACAGTACTCCTACGAGCAGTACTTC.

Worth noting for this clonotype: This clone may be a read error of a much larger clone one base away. The genes are TRBV28 and TRBJ2-7; D remains unclear. CDR1 MDHEN and CDR2 SYDVKM come from the germline V gene. This CDR3 is 15 amino acids long. The CDR3 sequence is CASRGVPWKSYGQYF. The CDR3 region has the DNA TGTGCCAGCAGAGGAGTACCCTGGAAATCCTACGGGCAGTACTTC.

This clonotype showed up many times. The rearrangement joins TRBV20-1 to TRBJ2-7; D perhaps matches TRBD2 (5 bases). V lost 4 bases, J lost 2 bases, and 15 bases lay in between. Germline V gene data show CDR1 as DFQATT and CDR2 as SNEGSKA (reference sequence). CDR3 size: 14 residues. CDR3 residues: CSATRLLGTYEQYF. CDR3 in DNA: TGCAGTGCTACGCGCCTACTAGGTACCTACGAGCAGTACTTC.